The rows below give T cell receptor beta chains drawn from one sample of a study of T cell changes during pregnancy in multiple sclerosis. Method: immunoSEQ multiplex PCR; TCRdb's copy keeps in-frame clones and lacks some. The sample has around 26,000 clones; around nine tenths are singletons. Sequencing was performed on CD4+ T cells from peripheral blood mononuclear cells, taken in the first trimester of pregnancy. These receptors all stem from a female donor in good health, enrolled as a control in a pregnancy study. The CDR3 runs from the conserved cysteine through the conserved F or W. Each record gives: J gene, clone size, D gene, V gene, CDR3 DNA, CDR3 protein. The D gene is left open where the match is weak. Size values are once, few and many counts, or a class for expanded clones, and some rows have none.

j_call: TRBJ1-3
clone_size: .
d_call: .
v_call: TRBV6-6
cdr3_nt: TGTGCCAGCTCCACCGGCGGGACGGAAGGAAACACCATATATTTT
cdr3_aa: CASSTGGTEGNTIYF

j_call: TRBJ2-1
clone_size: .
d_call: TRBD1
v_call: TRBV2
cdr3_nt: TGTGCCAGCAGTGAGGGGACAGGTGTAAGTGAGCAGTTCTTC
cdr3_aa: CASSEGTGVSEQFF

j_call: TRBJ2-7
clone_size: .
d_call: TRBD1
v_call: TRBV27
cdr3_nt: TGTGCCAGCAGCAAGACAGGGGCCACATCCTACGAGCAGTACTTC
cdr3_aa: CASSKTGATSYEQYF

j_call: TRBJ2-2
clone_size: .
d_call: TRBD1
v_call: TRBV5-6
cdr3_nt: TGTGCCAGCAGCGCAGGGGGCACCGGGGAGCTGTTTTTT
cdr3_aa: CASSAGGTGELFF

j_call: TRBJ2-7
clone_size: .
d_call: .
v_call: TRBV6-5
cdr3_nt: TGTGCCAGCAGTGACCCAGGACAGAAATACGAGCAGTACTTC
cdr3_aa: CASSDPGQKYEQYF

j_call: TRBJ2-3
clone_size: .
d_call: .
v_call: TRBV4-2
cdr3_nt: TGTGCCAGCAGCCCGACAGAATCGGTAGATACGCAGTATTTT
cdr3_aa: CASSPTESVDTQYF

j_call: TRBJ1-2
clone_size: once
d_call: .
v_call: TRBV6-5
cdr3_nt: TGTGCCAGCAGTTACCTCCAGGGGGGCTACACCTTC
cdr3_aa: CASSYLQGGYTF

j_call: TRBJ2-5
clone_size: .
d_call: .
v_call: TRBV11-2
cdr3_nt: TGTGCCAGCAGCTTAGGCGGGGCCCAAGAGACCCAGTACTTC
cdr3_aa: CASSLGGAQETQYF

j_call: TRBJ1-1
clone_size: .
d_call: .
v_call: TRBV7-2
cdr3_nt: TGTGCCAGCAGCTTTTTTGACAGGTGGAACACTGAAGCTTTCTTT
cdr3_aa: CASSFFDRWNTEAFF

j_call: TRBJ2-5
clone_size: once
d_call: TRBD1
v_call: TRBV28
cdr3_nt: TGTGCCAGCAGCCAACCCGGGGGACAGGCCCGGGAGACCCAGTACTTC
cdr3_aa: CASSQPGGQARETQYF

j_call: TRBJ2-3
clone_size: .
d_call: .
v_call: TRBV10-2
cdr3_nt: TGCGCCAGCAGTTCGGGAGCAGATACGCAGTATTTT
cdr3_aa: CASSSGADTQYF

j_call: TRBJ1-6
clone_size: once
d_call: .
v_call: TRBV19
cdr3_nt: TGTGCCAGTAGTATGAAATCCGGGAGGAGTGTCTCCTATAATTCACCCCTCCACTTT
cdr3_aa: CASSMKSGRSVSYNSPLHF

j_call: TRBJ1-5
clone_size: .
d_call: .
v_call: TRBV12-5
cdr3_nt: TGTGCTAGTAAGGTAGGGGGATACAATCAGCCCCAGCATTTT
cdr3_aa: CASKVGGYNQPQHF

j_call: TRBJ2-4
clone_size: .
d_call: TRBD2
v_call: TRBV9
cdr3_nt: TGTGCCAGCAGCACGACTAGCGGGGGGATGGACATTCAGTACTTC
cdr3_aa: CASSTTSGGMDIQYF

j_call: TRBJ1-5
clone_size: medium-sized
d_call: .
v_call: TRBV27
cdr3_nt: TGTGCCAGCAGTCCAGGGTATAGCAATCAGCCCCAGCATTTT
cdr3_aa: CASSPGYSNQPQHF

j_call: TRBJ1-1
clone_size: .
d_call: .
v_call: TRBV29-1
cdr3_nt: TGCAGCGTTGAGCGGGGGGGGAACACTGAAGCTTTCTTT
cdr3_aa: CSVERGGNTEAFF

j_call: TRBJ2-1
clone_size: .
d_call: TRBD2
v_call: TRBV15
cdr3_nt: TGTGCCACCAGCAGAGCTACTAGCGGGGCGACGCAGTTCTTC
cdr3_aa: CATSRATSGATQFF

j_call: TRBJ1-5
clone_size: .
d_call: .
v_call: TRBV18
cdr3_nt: TGTGCCAGCTCACCGGGGAGAGATCAGCCCCAGCATTTT
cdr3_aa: CASSPGRDQPQHF

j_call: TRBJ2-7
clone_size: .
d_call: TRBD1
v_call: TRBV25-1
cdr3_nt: TGTGCCAGCAGTGAGAGGGACAGGGACACCTTGGGAGTAGACGAGCAGTACTTC
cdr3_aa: CASSERDRDTLGVDEQYF

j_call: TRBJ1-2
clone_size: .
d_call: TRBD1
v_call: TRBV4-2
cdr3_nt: TGTGCCAGCAGCCAAATAACCGGGACAGGGGAGGGAGGCTACACCTTC
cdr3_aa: CASSQITGTGEGGYTF

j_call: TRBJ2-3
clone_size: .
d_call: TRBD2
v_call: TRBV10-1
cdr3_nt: TGCGCCAGCAGTGAGGTAGCGGGGGGACGCGGTACGCAGTATTTT
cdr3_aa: CASSEVAGGRGTQYF

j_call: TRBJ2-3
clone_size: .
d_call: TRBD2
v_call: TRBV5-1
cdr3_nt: TGCGCCAGCACTCTGCGGGAGAGACGCCCAGATACGCAGTATTTT
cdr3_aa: CASTLRERRPDTQYF

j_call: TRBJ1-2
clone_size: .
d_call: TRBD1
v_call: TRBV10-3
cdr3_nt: TGTGCCATCGCGGGGACAGGGGATGCGGAGTATGGCTACACCTTC
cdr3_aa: CAIAGTGDAEYGYTF